These 5 T cell receptor beta chains were all obtained from the same sample, sequenced in a study of blood T cell repertoires in COVID-19. Sequencing was performed with immunoSEQ multiplex PCR; in TCRdb, only in-frame clones are kept and a portion is missing. The sample carries 250,000 to 350,000 clones, just under 90% recorded once. Material: peripheral blood. The receptors were gathered from a woman in her forties or fifties with COVID-19, enrolled during active disease.

Written as DNA, the CDR3 is TGTGCCAGCATTGACTGGGGGGTCGAGCTTACAGATACGCAGTATTTT. Protein: CASIDWGVELTDTQYF. The chain carries TRBV27 and TRBJ2-3, with D perhaps TRBD2 (6 bases). CDR3 size: 16 residues. Trimming shortened V by 7 bases and J by 3 bases, and 20 bases separated the two germline ends. Germline lookup yields CDR1 MNHEY and CDR2 SMNVEV (reference sequence).

The chain joins TRBV5-1 to TRBJ2-3, with 7 bases identical to TRBD1. The CDR3 is made up of 14 amino acids. Trimming removed 5 bases from V and 3 bases from J; junction bases left unmatched: 6. The germline V gene encodes CDR1 SGHRS and CDR2 YFSETQ. The CDR3 coding sequence is TGCGCCAGCAGTCGGCAGGGGGAAACAGATACGCAGTATTTT. Translated, it gives CASSRQGETDTQYF. The whole variable domain, remainder taken from reference TRBV5-1 and TRBJ2-3, is KAGVTQTPRYLIKTRGQQVTLSCSPISGHRSVSWYQQTPGQGLQFLFEYFSETQRNKGNFPGRFSGRQFSNSRSEMNVSTLELGDSALYLCASSRQGETDTQYFGPGTRLTVL.

The genes are TRBV6-5 and TRBJ1-3; D uncertain. Germline V gives CDR1 MNHEY, CDR2 SVGAGI. The CDR3 is made up of 15 amino acids. The V gene lost 5 bases and the J gene lost 0 bases, with 11 bases spanning the gap. CDR3 in amino acids: CASSRSGVSGNTIYF. In DNA form, the CDR3 reads TGTGCCAGCAGTCGGTCAGGCGTCTCTGGAAACACCATATATTTT.

The chain is built from TRBV5-6 and TRBJ2-3, with no clear D. Germline CDR1 reads SGHDT; CDR2 reads YYEEEE. The CDR3 runs 15 residues. Trimming took off 6 bases at V and 0 bases at J, with 14 bases between the two ends. The DNA of the CDR3 is TGTGCCAGCACCCTTCTAGACCCGAGCACAGATACGCAGTATTTT. The encoded protein is CASTLLDPSTDTQYF.

This clone has only one observation. V is TRBV12-3 or TRBV12-4 and J is TRBJ2-3, with D possibly being TRBD1 (6 bases). This CDR3 comprises 13 residues. V lost 4 bases and J 8 bases, leaving 13 bases between the germline ends. The CDR3 DNA reads as TGTGCCAGCAGTTCGGGCGAGGGGGTTACGCAGTATTTT. The encoded protein is CASSSGEGVTQYF.